The clone carrying this TCR beta chain was seen once. Autopsy tissues spanned esophagus to rectum, liver, skin, and lymphoid organs including spleen. This sample was taken from a study of tissue T cells after allogeneic stem cell transplantation. TCRdb keeps only in-frame clones here, not all; method: immunoSEQ multiplex PCR. The sample has some 25,000 clones, around 67% seen once. The sequence derives from a female donor aged 60 or older with lung cancer. Here the sequenced sample was tissue from the ileum, taken at autopsy.

The CDR3 DNA reads TGCGCCAGCAGTCCTCAGGGGTTCTTCGATCAGCCCCAGCATTTT. Residues: CASSPQGFFDQPQHF. The chain links TRBV5-1 to TRBJ1-5; perhaps TRBD1 as D (6 bases). Germline-derived CDR1 and CDR2 are SGHRS and YFSETQ. This CDR3 has 15 amino acids. V lost 5 bases, J lost 5 bases, and 17 bases lay in between.